These 23 T cell receptor beta chains came from one sample sequenced in a study of T-cell memory formation after mild COVID-19. A single record per CDR3 protein comes from TCRdb applying MiXCR to the 5' RACE reads. Of 250,000 or so distinct CDR3 sequences detected, over 8.5% appear once; the ten largest clones hold around 23%. The sequenced sample consisted of PBMCs or a T cell subset sorted from them (not recorded which). The receptors shown here come from a man between 18 and 35 years old who had mild COVID-19 (a few samples of this study predate the infection). Cell type and time point are not known.

This clonotype occurred many times. The chain is built from TRBV5-1 and TRBJ2-3; D not resolved. Germline V CDR1 and CDR2: SGHRS, YFSETQ. V was cut by 1 base and J by 5 bases, with 11 bases left in between. This CDR3 has 14 amino acids. This chain's CDR3 is CASSLSRVGDTQYF. For the CDR3, the DNA is TGCGCCAGCAGCTTGAGTCGAGTCGGAGATACGCAGTATTTT.

The chain carries TRBV5-1 and TRBJ2-6; D remains ambiguous. This CDR3 is built from 16 residues. Trimming took 2 bases from V and 4 from J, leaving 13 bases between them. The V gene's germline CDR1 is SGHRS and CDR2 YFSETQ. The CDR3 DNA follows: TGCGCCAGCAGCTTCGACCCCGGAGTCGGGGCCAACGTCCTGACTTTC. As protein: CASSFDPGVGANVLTF.

The chain carries TRBV5-1 and TRBJ2-5; 13 nucleotides agree with TRBD2. The CDR3 length is 16 residues. The trim removed 8 bases at V and 0 bases at J, leaving 7 bases unmatched. From germline, CDR1 is SGHRS and CDR2 YFSETQ. The DNA for the CDR3 is TGCGCCAGTTTTCGGACTAGCGGGGGAAACCAAGAGACCCAGTACTTC. Protein: CASFRTSGGNQETQYF.

The chain joins TRBV6-6 to TRBJ2-3; D is possibly TRBD1 or TRBD2 (5 bases each). V shed 10 bases and J shed 2 bases, with 16 bases lying between them. The germline gives CDR1 MNHNY, CDR2 SVGAGI (reference sequence). CDR3 length equals 14 residues. Here the CDR3 reads CATRQRGLTDTQYF. The CDR3 DNA reads TGTGCCACCCGACAGAGGGGTCTCACAGATACGCAGTATTTT.

This clonotype was detected many times. The V and J genes are TRBV7-2 and TRBJ2-5; no reliable D call. The V gene's germline CDR1 is SGHTA and CDR2 FQGNSA. CDR3 length: 14 residues. V lost 3 bases, J lost 5 bases, and 13 bases lay in between. The CDR3, as DNA: TGTGCCAGCAGCTTGGGCGAGATGCGGGAGACCCAGTACTTC. Residues: CASSLGEMRETQYF.

A few counts support this clonotype. The V gene is TRBV18, the J gene TRBJ2-7, with 11 positions matching TRBD1. The CDR3 spans 14 residues. Germline loops: CDR1 KGHSH, CDR2 LQKENI. J was trimmed by 6 bases and V by 6 bases; bases with no gene match: 7. CDR3 nucleotide sequence: TGTGCCAGCTCTCCGGGACAGGGGGTCCTCGAGCAGTACGTC. This translates into CASSPGQGVLEQYV.

Only a few counts were recorded for this clonotype. V is TRBV7-2 and J is TRBJ2-2; D possibly corresponds to TRBD2 (5 bases). The V end lost 1 base, the J end lost 2 bases, and 17 bases lay between the germline ends. The CDR3 covers 18 residues. The germline V gene encodes CDR1 SGHTA and CDR2 FQGNSA. CDR3 loop: CASSLEAVRAINTGELFF. DNA of the CDR3: TGTGCCAGCAGCTTAGAAGCGGTTCGGGCAATAAACACCGGGGAGCTGTTTTTT.

The J gene is TRBJ2-5, the V gene TRBV6-2 or TRBV6-3; 7 nucleotides align to TRBD2. The CDR3 sequence is 15 residues long. Germline loops: CDR1 MNHEY, CDR2 SVGEGT. V was clipped by 1 base and J by 5 bases; unmatched bases: 7. CDR3 region: CASSYWAGERETQYF. CDR3 in DNA: TGTGCCAGCAGTTACTGGGCGGGGGAGCGGGAGACCCAGTACTTC.

The rearrangement links TRBV5-5 to TRBJ2-3; the match to TRBD2 covers 10 bases. The CDR3 runs to 16 residues. Germline V gene lookup returns CDR1 SGHKS and CDR2 YYEKEE (reference sequence). V was clipped by 5 bases and J by 1 base; unmatched bases: 7. The CDR3 coding sequence is TGTGCCAGCAGTTTAGCGGGGGGTACCGGCACAGATACGCAGTATTTT. It is translated as CASSLAGGTGTDTQYF.

The chain is built from TRBV27 and TRBJ1-1; weak D call: TRBD1 (6 bases). V gave up 7 bases and J gave up 0 bases, with 21 bases separating them. This CDR3 comprises 17 residues. Germline V lookup: CDR1 MNHEY, CDR2 SMNVEV (reference sequence). The CDR3 region has the DNA TGTGCCAGCACTACTTTAGGGGGGTTTAGAATGAACACTGAAGCTTTCTTT. Its protein product is CASTTLGGFRMNTEAFF.

This clonotype was found a few times. V gene TRBV7-2 combines with J gene TRBJ1-2, with TRBD1 as a possible D gene (5 bases). The CDR3 is 13 amino acids. From germline, CDR1 is SGHTA and CDR2 FQGNSA. The V end lost 2 bases, the J end lost 5 bases, and 9 bases lay between the germline ends. CDR3 amino acids: CASSLRQIYGYTF. The DNA of the CDR3 is TGTGCCAGCAGCTTACGACAGATTTATGGCTACACCTTC.

This clonotype was seen more than once but under ten times. This chain links TRBV6-5 with TRBJ1-5, with TRBD1 matching 8 bases. Germline CDR1 is MNHEY and CDR2 is SVGAGI. The CDR3 length is 15 residues. Germline trimming cut 5 bases from V and 6 bases from J; bases unmatched to any gene: 9. The CDR3: CASSPGQASRQPQHF. DNA of the CDR3: TGTGCCAGCAGTCCGGGACAGGCTTCTCGTCAGCCCCAGCATTTT.

This clonotype came up a few times. This rearrangement joins TRBV12-3 or TRBV12-4 to TRBJ2-7; 8 bases are a match to TRBD1. V shed 6 bases and J 4 bases; nucleotides not matched to a gene: 8. The CDR3 has 14 residues. The CDR3 loop reads CASSSRDRFYEQYF. The CDR3 nucleotides read TGTGCCAGCAGCTCCCGGGACAGGTTTTACGAGCAGTACTTC.

This clonotype has just a few counts. The V gene is TRBV7-6, the J gene TRBJ2-1, with 7 bases lining up with TRBD2. CDR3 length equals 16 residues. Germline V CDR1 and CDR2: SGHVS, FNYEAQ. V trimming: 1 base; J trimming: 8 bases; junction bases outside the gene matches: 11. The CDR3 bases are TGTGCCAGCAGCTTAGGTGGGGGGGTTTATCGGGATGAGCAGTTCTTC. It yields the protein CASSLGGGVYRDEQFF.

In its sample, this clonotype was seen a few times. The chain employs TRBV4-2 and TRBJ1-6; D gene uncertain. The V gene lost 7 bases and the J gene lost 9 bases, with 16 bases spanning the gap. Per germline, CDR1 LGHNA and CDR2 YNFKEQ. The CDR3 contains 14 residues. In DNA, the CDR3 is TGTGCCAGCACCCCGGGAGGCCTGGGTTCACCCCTCCACTTT. This codes for CASTPGGLGSPLHF.

The chain combines TRBV15 with TRBJ2-4; the D gene is possibly TRBD1 (6 bases). Between the trimmed V and J ends, which lost 6 bases and 7 bases, there was a span of 16 bases. The CDR3 is 14 amino acids. CDR1 and CDR2 from the germline V gene are LNHNV and YYDKDF (reference sequence). CDR3 loop: CATRTTGFGNIQYF. The CDR3 coding sequence is TGTGCCACCAGGACCACAGGGTTTGGGAACATTCAGTACTTC.

This clonotype showed up many times. The genes are TRBV7-9 and TRBJ2-6; 12 positions agree with TRBD1. The V gene's germline CDR1 is SEHNR and CDR2 FQNEAQ (reference sequence). The CDR3 runs 17 residues. V dropped 2 bases and J dropped 5; count of bases not matched to a gene: 4. The CDR3 is CASSLRDRGRRANVLTF. CDR3 nucleotides: TGTGCCAGCAGCTTACGGGACAGGGGGCGACGGGCCAACGTCCTGACTTTC.

This clonotype has a count of ten or more. The chain employs TRBV12-3 or TRBV12-4 and TRBJ1-5, with TRBD1 as a possible D gene (6 bases). Trimming removed 5 bases at V and 5 bases at J, with 19 bases between. The CDR3 runs to 16 residues. This CDR3 reads CASSPPDSNRHQPQHF. The CDR3 bases are TGTGCCAGCAGTCCTCCGGACAGTAATAGGCATCAGCCCCAGCATTTT.

The chain has TRBV4-3 and TRBJ2-1; D unclear. This CDR3 has 17 residues. V was trimmed by 3 bases and J by 0 bases, leaving 15 bases between them. Germline V gene sequence: CDR1 LGHNA, CDR2 YSLEER. The CDR3 here is CASSQIPAASSYNEQFF. The CDR3 DNA follows: TGCGCCAGCAGCCAGATCCCTGCAGCGAGCTCCTACAATGAGCAGTTCTTC.

The chain employs TRBV11-2 and TRBJ2-3, with D possibly matching TRBD1 (5 bases). V dropped 5 bases and J dropped 1 base, with 16 bases sitting between them. The CDR3 runs 16 residues. CDR1 and CDR2 (germline): SGHAT, FQNNGV. CDR3 amino acids: CASSPRPKGGTDTQYF. The CDR3 nucleotides are TGTGCCAGCAGCCCTAGGCCGAAAGGGGGCACAGATACGCAGTATTTT. The variable domain in full, with the rest retrieved from reference TRBV11-2 and TRBJ2-3, is EAGVAQSPRYKIIEKRQSVAFWCNPISGHATLYWYQQILGQGPKLLIQFQNNGVVDDSQLPKDRFSAERLKGVDSTLKIQPAKLEDSAVYLCASSPRPKGGTDTQYFGPGTRLTVL.

The chain uses TRBV11-2 and TRBJ2-3; TRBD2 is a possible D gene (5 bases). CDR3 length: 15 residues. With 0 bases removed from V and 4 bases from J, the gap between germline ends came to 11 bases. Germline V lookup: CDR1 SGHAT, CDR2 FQNNGV. CDR3 loop: CASSLEPPGSDTQYF. CDR3 DNA sequence: TGTGCCAGCAGCTTAGAACCCCCGGGGTCAGATACGCAGTATTTT.

The table lists this clonotype with a few counts. This chain connects TRBV12-3 or TRBV12-4 to TRBJ1-5; weak D call: TRBD1 (5 bases). Trimming shortened V by 3 bases and J by 4 bases, and 10 bases separated the two germline ends. CDR3 length equals 14 residues. The CDR3 nucleotides read TGTGCCAGCAGTTTCACAGGAGGTAATCAGCCCCAGCATTTT. Protein product: CASSFTGGNQPQHF.

This clonotype appeared many times. V is TRBV5-1 and J is TRBJ1-6; D remains unclear. The germline V gene encodes CDR1 SGHRS and CDR2 YFSETQ. This CDR3 contains 14 residues. The germline V and J ends were trimmed by 0 bases and 7 bases, with 8 bases remaining between them. The CDR3 loop is CASSLDYPNSPLHF. The CDR3 coding sequence is TGCGCCAGCAGCTTGGACTACCCAAATTCACCCCTCCACTTT.